A selection of T cell receptor beta chains follows, all from one sample in a study of graft-versus-host responses after intestinal transplantation. TCRdb's copy holds only in-frame clones and misses some; the assay was immunoSEQ multiplex PCR. Of 75,000 to 90,000 clones listed, roughly nine tenths are singletons. These receptors have no known antigen. The sample consisted of unstimulated CD4+ T cells sorted from spleen or lymph node cells, taken before intestinal transplant. These receptors all stem from a human donor who received an intestinal transplant. Both conserved end residues are part of each CDR3. Fields, in order: J gene, clone size, D gene, V gene, CDR3 protein, CDR3 DNA. The D gene is left open where the match is weak. Where a row states a size, it is once, few, many or the class of an expanded clone; other rows omit it.

TRBJ2-7 . . TRBV7-8 CASSLGAGNYEQYF TGTGCCAGCAGCTTAGGAGCAGGAAACTACGAGCAGTACTTC
TRBJ2-7 . . TRBV18 CASSLDSTTYEQYF TGTGCCAGCTCACTGGACAGCACTACCTACGAGCAGTACTTC
TRBJ1-6 few . TRBV28 CASSSGGRVRNSPLHF TGTGCCAGCAGTTCGGGGGGGAGGGTCAGAAATTCACCCCTCCACTTT
TRBJ1-2 . TRBD1 TRBV6-5 CASRLTGGDGYTF TGTGCCAGCCGCTTAACAGGGGGCGATGGCTACACCTTT
TRBJ1-1 . TRBD1 TRBV5-6 CASSWGTANTEAFF TGTGCCAGCAGCTGGGGGACAGCGAACACTGAAGCTTTCTTT
TRBJ2-1 few . TRBV6-1 CASTGNSYNEQFF TGTGCCAGCACCGGGAACTCCTACAATGAGCAGTTCTTC
TRBJ2-1 . . TRBV6-1 CASRGGVSYNEQFF TGTGCCAGCCGGGGAGGTGTTTCCTACAATGAGCAGTTCTTC
TRBJ2-7 once TRBD1 TRBV10-3 CAIRGGQGAPSYEQYF TGTGCCATCAGAGGAGGACAGGGGGCCCCCTCCTACGAGCAGTACTTC
TRBJ2-3 . . TRBV13 CASSFGRATSTDTQYF TGTGCCAGCAGCTTTGGGCGGGCAACTAGCACAGATACGCAGTATTTT
TRBJ1-2 . . TRBV2 CASSGFGVSVNYGYTF TGTGCCAGCAGTGGATTCGGGGTTTCGGTGAACTATGGCTACACCTTC
TRBJ1-5 . . TRBV18 CASSPVSDQPQHF TGTGCCAGCTCACCAGTCTCCGATCAGCCCCAGCATTTT
TRBJ2-1 . TRBD1 TRBV5-1 CASSPGQGGSYNEQFF TGCGCCAGCAGCCCGGGACAGGGCGGATCCTACAATGAGCAGTTCTTC
TRBJ2-7 . TRBD1 TRBV2 CASRSTPGGVYEQYF TGTGCCAGCAGATCCACCCCAGGGGGCGTCTACGAGCAGTACTTC
TRBJ2-3 . TRBD2 TRBV6-5 CASSSQLAGGADTQYF TGTGCCAGCAGTTCACAACTAGCGGGGGGGGCGGATACGCAGTATTTT
TRBJ2-5 . TRBD1 TRBV29-1 CSVEGQGGETQYF TGCAGCGTTGAGGGACAGGGAGGGGAGACCCAGTACTTC
TRBJ2-7 . . TRBV2 CASSPGLIYEQYF TGTGCCAGCAGCCCAGGACTCATCTACGAGCAGTACTTC
TRBJ2-2 . TRBD1 TRBV6-5 CASRPRQGLAGELFF TGTGCCAGCAGGCCAAGACAGGGGTTGGCCGGGGAGCTGTTTTTT
TRBJ2-1 . TRBD2 TRBV11-2 CASSFTSGRAGEKQFF TGTGCCAGCAGCTTCACTAGCGGGAGGGCCGGGGAAAAGCAGTTCTTC
TRBJ2-3 . TRBD2 TRBV28 CASSYPTGLAPTDTQYF TGTGCCAGCAGTTATCCGACAGGACTAGCCCCCACAGATACGCAGTATTTT
TRBJ2-1 . . TRBV19 CASSSSGTSLYNEQFF TGTGCCAGTAGTTCTTCCGGGACTTCCCTATACAATGAGCAGTTCTTC
TRBJ2-3 once TRBD2 TRBV13 CASSSRGGAIDTQYF TGTGCCAGCAGCTCGCGCGGGGGGGCGATAGATACGCAGTATTTT
TRBJ1-5 . . TRBV6-1 CASSVLQGNQPQHF TGTGCCAGCAGTGTTCTACAGGGCAATCAGCCCCAGCATTTT
TRBJ1-5 . TRBD1 TRBV7-2 CASSLEGQPNQPQHF TGTGCCAGCAGCTTAGAGGGACAGCCCAATCAGCCCCAGCATTTT
TRBJ2-1 . . TRBV28 CASKSFRANEQFF TGTGCCAGCAAATCCTTCAGGGCCAATGAGCAGTTCTTC